The 14 T cell receptor beta chains reported below all come from one sample, sequenced in a study of cytomegalovirus exposure and HLA in healthy donors. The primer mix had 60 Vbeta and 13 Jbeta primers. Sequencing was performed with immunoSEQ multiplex PCR; in TCRdb, only in-frame clones are kept and a portion is missing. The ten most abundant clones cover about 1.2% of a sample with about 160,000 clones. Sequencing input: PBMCs. Source of these receptors: a woman in her sixties in good health and CMV-seronegative.

The gene calls are TRBV7-3 and TRBJ2-5, with D perhaps TRBD2 (5 bases). Looked up from germline, CDR1 is SGHTA and CDR2 is FQGTGA. Trimming took off 5 bases at V and 5 bases at J, with 15 bases between the two ends. CDR3 length: 14 amino acids. CDR3 DNA sequence: TGTGCCAGCAGCCCGAGAGGTGGGAGTGAGACCCAGTACTTC. Translated, it gives CASSPRGGSETQYF.

The V gene is TRBV5-4, the J gene TRBJ2-1; D might be TRBD1 (5 bases). Germline CDR1 SGHNT, CDR2 YYREEE (reference sequence). The germline V and J ends were trimmed by 4 bases and 8 bases, with 10 bases remaining between them. CDR3 length: 12 residues. CDR3 DNA: TGTGCCAGCAGCCAGACAGTAGATGAGCAGTTCTTC. Translating it yields CASSQTVDEQFF.

The CDR3 nucleotides read TGTGCCACCAGCGGACTAACAGGGGGGAATCAGCCCCAGCATTTT. Amino acids: CATSGLTGGNQPQHF. The gene calls are TRBV15 and TRBJ1-5; 8 nucleotides align to TRBD1. Trimming cost V 5 bases and J 4 bases; bases outside gene matches: 7. Germline assignment: CDR1 LNHNV and CDR2 YYDKDF (reference sequence). This CDR3 region has 15 residues.

The V gene is TRBV4-1, the J gene TRBJ2-1, with D possibly being TRBD1 (6 bases). Trimming left V 2 bases short and J 8 bases short, with 22 bases between. Germline CDR1 and CDR2: MGHRA and YSYEKL. CDR3 length: 17 amino acids. In DNA form, the CDR3 reads TGCGCCAGCAGCCAATCAGCAGGGACAAAGGTTCGGGATGAGCAGTTCTTC. Translation gives CASSQSAGTKVRDEQFF.

The genes are TRBV6-5 and TRBJ2-2; D remains ambiguous. Trimming removed 0 bases from V and 7 bases from J, with 12 bases in between. The CDR3 covers 15 residues. CDR1 is MNHEY and CDR2 is SVGAGI in the germline V gene. CDR3 sequence reads: CASSYSIRSNGELFF. CDR3 bases: TGTGCCAGCAGTTACTCGATCAGGTCGAACGGGGAGCTGTTTTTT.

The chain joins TRBV19 to TRBJ2-5; 7 bases are shared with TRBD1. Germline V gene lookup returns CDR1 LNHDA and CDR2 SQIVND (reference sequence). J gave up 2 bases and V 5 bases, and 5 bases lay outside the gene matches. The CDR3 length is 14 residues. The CDR3 spells CASSVRGWQETQYF. CDR3 sequence (DNA): TGTGCCAGTAGTGTCAGGGGGTGGCAAGAGACCCAGTACTTC.

J is TRBJ2-2 and V is TRBV27; D gene ambiguous. The CDR3 consists of 13 residues. The V end lost 5 bases, the J end lost 6 bases, and 10 bases lay between the germline ends. The V gene's germline CDR1 is MNHEY and CDR2 SMNVEV (reference sequence). The DNA of the CDR3 is TGTGCCAGCAGTCCCCAGGTATCCGGGGAGCTGTTTTTT. It encodes CASSPQVSGELFF.

This chain joins TRBV7-9 and TRBJ2-7; possible D gene TRBD1, 5 bases. The CDR3 is 14 residues long. V was clipped by 5 bases and J by 6 bases, with 17 bases between them. Germline V gene lookup returns CDR1 SEHNR and CDR2 FQNEAQ (reference sequence). The DNA of the CDR3 is TGTGCCAGCAGCCCTCCTAGTGACAGTCCCGAGCAGTACTTC. It codes for CASSPPSDSPEQYF.

The chain employs TRBV2 and TRBJ2-7; 7 positions agree with TRBD1. With V trimmed by 5 bases and J by 2 bases, 15 bases remained unmatched. The CDR3 length is 17 residues. Germline V gene sequence: CDR1 SNHLY, CDR2 FYNNEI. The CDR3 is CASSPLRWDSSPYEQYF. The DNA for the CDR3 is TGTGCCAGCAGTCCCTTAAGATGGGACAGCTCCCCCTACGAGCAGTACTTC.

V usage is TRBV19 and J usage is TRBJ1-2; 8 positions agree with TRBD1. The CDR3 sequence is 14 residues long. Germline V CDR1 and CDR2: LNHDA, SQIVND (reference sequence). Trimming at V came to 7 bases and at J to 1 base, leaving 5 bases not matched to a gene. The CDR3 DNA follows: TGTGCCAGTAAGACAGGGGAGGATAACTATGGCTACACCTTC. Translating gives CASKTGEDNYGYTF.

This sequence joins TRBV7-3 and TRBJ2-1, with 14 bases fitting TRBD2. The CDR3 runs 16 residues. Germline loops: CDR1 SGHTA, CDR2 FQGTGA. V gave up 3 bases and J gave up 4 bases; unmatched junction bases: 2. The chain's CDR3 is CASSFRLAGGYNEQFF. The DNA of the CDR3 is TGTGCCAGCAGCTTCAGACTAGCGGGAGGGTACAATGAGCAGTTCTTC.

The genes are TRBV5-1 and TRBJ2-2, with TRBD1 matching 7 bases. The J segment lost 4 bases and the V segment lost 2 bases, leaving 8 bases of the junction unmatched. The CDR3 loop spans 16 amino acids. Germline V CDR1 and CDR2: SGHRS, YFSETQ. The CDR3: CASSFDVGQITGELFF. CDR3 DNA sequence: TGCGCCAGCAGCTTTGACGTGGGACAGATCACCGGGGAGCTGTTTTTT.

The rearrangement joins TRBV7-6 to TRBJ1-2, with 9 bases lining up with TRBD1. From germline, CDR1 is SGHVS and CDR2 FNYEAQ. This CDR3 is built from 16 residues. Unmatched junction bases numbered 10, after V lost 5 bases and J lost 3 bases. CDR3 sequence: CASSLSPGTGYYGYTF. In nucleotides, the CDR3 is TGTGCCAGCAGCCTAAGCCCCGGGACAGGGTACTATGGCTACACCTTC. Full variable domain (rest looked up from reference TRBV7-6 and TRBJ1-2): GAGVSQSPRYKVTKRGQDVALRCDPISGHVSLYWYRQALGQGPEFLTYFNYEAQQDKSGLPNDRFSAERPEGSISTLTIQRTEQRDSAMYRCASSLSPGTGYYGYTFGSGTRLTVV.

The chain joins TRBV4-3 to TRBJ1-2; D is possibly TRBD1 (5 bases). The CDR3 spans 14 residues. V dropped 1 base and J dropped 4 bases, with 10 bases sitting between them. Germline V gives CDR1 LGHNA, CDR2 YSLEER. The CDR3 here is CASSQVPGFYGYTF. In DNA, the CDR3 is TGCGCCAGCAGCCAAGTTCCAGGGTTCTATGGCTACACCTTC.